These 30 T cell receptor beta chains share one sample of origin, sequenced in a study of early T cells in non-severe SARS-CoV-2 infection. TCRdb re-called the 5' RACE reads with MiXCR, one entry per CDR3 protein. Here the sample spans about 34,000 distinct CDR3 sequences, about 5.7% being singletons. The sample comprised whole blood. The receptors come from an adult who was a healthcare worker with PCR-confirmed SARS-CoV-2 infection or an uninfected control (not recorded which).

CDR3: CASSTTGLQYF. The CDR3 coding sequence is TGTGCCAGCAGCACAACAGGGCTTCAGTACTTC. The genes are TRBV11-2 and TRBJ2-4, with a tentative D call TRBD1 (6 bases). Germline loops: CDR1 SGHAT, CDR2 FQNNGV. Trimming removed 5 bases at V and 11 bases at J, with 10 bases between. The CDR3 has 11 residues.

This clonotype was counted ten times or more. The chain uses TRBV3-1 and TRBJ2-6; the D is unclear. V shed 4 bases and J shed 0 bases, with 13 bases lying between them. The CDR3 is 17 residues long. Germline CDR1 and CDR2: LGHDT and YNNKEL (reference sequence). CDR3 residues: CASSPIAVGSGANVLTF. CDR3 sequence (DNA): TGTGCCAGCAGCCCCATTGCGGTCGGCTCTGGGGCCAACGTCCTGACTTTC.

The V gene is TRBV11-2, the J gene TRBJ2-5, with 8 positions matching TRBD1. This CDR3 comprises 15 residues. Germline trimming cut 5 bases from V and 4 bases from J; bases unmatched to any gene: 9. The germline V gene encodes CDR1 SGHAT and CDR2 FQNNGV. The CDR3 spells CASSPSGQVIETQYF. The DNA of the CDR3 is TGTGCCAGCAGCCCCTCGGGACAGGTCATAGAGACCCAGTACTTC.

This chain uses TRBV14 with TRBJ1-2; D is perhaps TRBD1 (6 bases). Trimming took 6 bases from V and 4 from J, leaving 18 bases between them. Germline V lookup: CDR1 SGHDN, CDR2 FVKESK. This CDR3 spans 15 amino acids. The CDR3 loop reads CASRLGGRAFYGYTF. As DNA, the CDR3 is TGTGCCAGCAGGCTCGGGGGGCGGGCCTTCTATGGCTACACCTTC. Variable domain in full (rest from reference TRBV14 and TRBJ1-2): EAGVTQFPSHSVIEKGQTVTLRCDPISGHDNLYWYRRVMGKEIKFLLHFVKESKQDESGMPNNRFLAERTGGTYSTLKVQPAELEDSGVYFCASRLGGRAFYGYTFGSGTRLTVV.

This clonotype was recorded at least ten times. V gene TRBV18 combines with J gene TRBJ1-1; 7 nucleotides agree with TRBD1. Losses at the gene ends were 2 bases for V and 0 bases for J; bases not matched to a gene: 3. Germline V CDR1 and CDR2: KGHSH, LQKENI. This CDR3 has 15 residues. This CDR3 is CASSPRQGMNTEAFF. The CDR3 bases are TGTGCCAGCTCACCAAGACAGGGTATGAACACTGAAGCTTTCTTT.

The gene calls are TRBV13 and TRBJ2-7; D is ambiguous. The V and J ends lost 5 bases and 2 bases respectively, with 13 bases between them. The CDR3 sequence is 14 residues long. Per germline, CDR1 PRHDT and CDR2 FYEKMQ (reference sequence). CDR3 DNA sequence: TGTGCCAGCAGCCCATCGGACGGACCCTACGAGCAGTACTTC. Its protein product is CASSPSDGPYEQYF.

There are a few counts of this clonotype. J is TRBJ1-3 and V is TRBV9; 8 bases fit TRBD1. Unmatched junction bases numbered 5, after V lost 0 bases and J lost 3 bases. This CDR3 spans 16 amino acids. Germline V gene lookup returns CDR1 SGDLS and CDR2 YYNGEE. The CDR3 region has the DNA TGTGCCAGCAGCGTAGACGGACAGGGCGGTGGAAACACCATATATTTT. Its translation: CASSVDGQGGGNTIYF.

This clonotype came up a few times. CDR3 amino acids: CASSQSGVEQYF. In nucleotides, the CDR3 is TGTGCCAGCAGCCAGTCCGGGGTCGAGCAGTACTTC. The chain employs TRBV3-1 and TRBJ2-7, with D possibly being TRBD2 (5 bases). The V end lost 3 bases, the J end lost 6 bases, and 9 bases lay between the germline ends. Germline V lookup: CDR1 LGHDT, CDR2 YNNKEL (reference sequence). This CDR3 has 12 amino acids.

This clonotype was counted between two and nine times. The gene calls are TRBV2 and TRBJ1-6; the match to TRBD1 covers 10 bases. Per the germline V gene, CDR1 is SNHLY and CDR2 is FYNNEI. CDR3 size: 16 residues. The ends lost 3 bases at V and 8 bases at J; junction bases unmatched: 7. The CDR3 here is CASSETWDRGDSPLHF. As DNA, the CDR3 is TGTGCCAGCAGTGAGACGTGGGACAGGGGAGATTCACCCCTCCACTTT.

This clonotype was seen repeatedly, ten times or more. The chain combines TRBV27 with TRBJ2-2; D is ambiguous. This CDR3 spans 16 amino acids. The germline V gene encodes CDR1 MNHEY and CDR2 SMNVEV (reference sequence). V lost 2 bases to trimming and J lost 6 bases, with 16 bases between them. CDR3 in DNA: TGTGCCAGCAGTTTAATTGTAGCACGGCTGCCCGGGGAGCTGTTTTTT. The encoded protein is CASSLIVARLPGELFF.

As to this clonotype: This may come from a read error, since a much larger clone is one base off. V and J are TRBV29-1 and TRBJ2-5; 7 bases agree with TRBD2. CDR1 SQVTM and CDR2 ANQGSEA come from the germline V gene. V shed 6 bases, J shed 1 base, and the junction held 8 bases outside the gene matches. The CDR3 runs to 14 residues. This CDR3 is CSVLGLILQETQYF. The CDR3 coding sequence is TGCAGCGTCCTGGGACTAATCCTCCAAGAGACCCAGTACTTC.

Ten or more counts support this clonotype. CDR3 residues: CASSERPGGSYNEQFF. The CDR3 DNA sequence: TGTGCCAGCAGTGAAAGGCCAGGGGGTTCCTACAATGAGCAGTTCTTC. The V gene is TRBV6-1, the J gene TRBJ2-1; 7 bases align to TRBD1. Germline V lookup: CDR1 MNHNS, CDR2 SASEGT. Germline trimming cut 2 bases from V and 1 base from J; bases unmatched to any gene: 5. The CDR3 is 16 amino acids.

This clonotype was seen ten or more times. The rearrangement uses TRBV28 and TRBJ1-6; D not certain. Deletions cut 5 bases from V and 9 bases from J, with 8 bases between. This CDR3 has 12 residues. Germline CDR1 reads MDHEN; CDR2 reads SYDVKM. The CDR3 sequence: CASSIRSSPLHF. DNA for the CDR3: TGTGCCAGCAGTATTAGGAGTTCACCCCTCCACTTT. Drawing the rest from reference TRBV28 and TRBJ1-6, the complete variable domain is DVKVTQSSRYLVKRTGEKVFLECVQDMDHENMFWYRQDPGLGLRLIYFSYDVKMKEKGDIPEGYSVSREKKERFSLILESASTNQTSMYLCASSIRSSPLHFGNGTRLTVT.

The rearrangement joins TRBV5-1 to TRBJ2-1; TRBD1 might be the D (6 bases). Germline CDR1 is SGHRS and CDR2 is YFSETQ. This CDR3 is 12 amino acids long. Trimming shortened V by 2 bases and J by 10 bases, and 10 bases separated the two germline ends. The CDR3: CASSFTGTEQFF. In DNA, the CDR3 is TGCGCCAGCAGCTTTACCGGGACAGAGCAGTTCTTC.

The chain is built from TRBV14 and TRBJ1-1; D uncertain. Trimming cost V 0 bases and J 6 bases, with 11 bases left between them. This CDR3 spans 14 amino acids. From germline, CDR1 is SGHDN and CDR2 FVKESK. The CDR3 region is CASSQESRSAEAFF. For the CDR3, the DNA is TGTGCCAGCAGCCAAGAAAGTCGCTCGGCTGAAGCTTTCTTT.

This clonotype has just a few counts. The chain recombines TRBV12-3 or TRBV12-4 with TRBJ1-1, with TRBD1 matching over 7 bases. Trimming took 7 bases from V and 3 from J; bases not matched to a gene: 5. The CDR3 length is 13 residues. CDR3 nucleotide sequence: TGTGCCAGCACCCACAGGGGATACACTGAAGCTTTCTTT. This gives the protein CASTHRGYTEAFF.

This clonotype appeared a few times. The chain couples TRBV11-2 to TRBJ2-1, with D possibly being TRBD1 or TRBD2 (6 bases each). The CDR3 covers 16 residues. V shed 3 bases and J shed 4 bases, with 16 bases lying between them. Germline lookup yields CDR1 SGHAT and CDR2 FQNNGV. The CDR3 coding sequence is TGTGCCAGCAGCTTGGGGCGGGACAACAATTACAATGAGCAGTTCTTC. It encodes CASSLGRDNNYNEQFF.

J is TRBJ2-3 and V is TRBV15; maybe TRBD2 (5 bases). The CDR3 spans 14 residues. V was pared by 0 bases and J by 7 bases, with 11 bases between. The germline gives CDR1 LNHNV, CDR2 YYDKDF (reference sequence). Written as DNA, the CDR3 is TGTGCCACCAGCAGAGACAAAGCGGTGAATACGCAGTATTTT. The encoded protein is CATSRDKAVNTQYF.

The CDR3 region has the DNA TGTGCCAGCAGCCCTGAGCCAGGGGAGCAGTTCTTC. Amino acid sequence: CASSPEPGEQFF. V usage is TRBV7-2 and J usage is TRBJ2-1; perhaps TRBD1 as D (5 bases). Germline-derived CDR1 and CDR2 are SGHTA and FQGNSA. Trimming took 5 bases from V and 10 from J, leaving 12 bases between them. The CDR3 extends over 12 amino acids.

This clonotype was recorded a few times. This chain uses TRBV28 with TRBJ1-1, with D unresolved. The V end was cut by 2 bases, the J end by 3 bases, with 10 bases between. Germline V gene data show CDR1 as MDHEN and CDR2 as SYDVKM. There are 14 residues in the CDR3. The CDR3 here is CASSLVDRDTEAFF. The CDR3 region has the DNA TGTGCCAGCAGTTTAGTGGACCGGGACACTGAAGCTTTCTTT.

Ten or more counts support this clonotype. The V call is TRBV5-4, the J call TRBJ2-2, with TRBD2 identical over 7 bases. This CDR3 has 14 residues. CDR1 and CDR2 (germline): SGHNT, YYREEE (reference sequence). The trim removed 2 bases at V and 4 bases at J, leaving 2 bases unmatched. The CDR3 nucleotides read TGTGCCAGCAGCTTTGGCGGGAGCACCGGGGAGCTGTTTTTT. The encoded protein is CASSFGGSTGELFF. Full variable domain (rest looked up from reference TRBV5-4 and TRBJ2-2): ETGVTQSPTHLIKTRGQQVTLRCSSQSGHNTVSWYQQALGQGPQFIFQYYREEENGRGNFPPRFSGLQFPNYSSELNVNALELDDSALYLCASSFGGSTGELFFGEGSRLTVL.

This rearrangement joins TRBV9 to TRBJ2-3, with 9 bases lining up with TRBD2. V was clipped by 0 bases and J by 8 bases; unmatched bases: 4. The germline gives CDR1 SGDLS, CDR2 YYNGEE. The CDR3 sequence is 14 residues long. CDR3 region: CASSVAAGGSTQYF. CDR3 bases: TGTGCCAGCAGCGTAGCAGCGGGAGGTAGTACGCAGTATTTT.

The chain employs TRBV6-6 and TRBJ2-3; 13 nucleotides align to TRBD2. The germline V gene encodes CDR1 MNHNY and CDR2 SVGAGI (reference sequence). This CDR3 spans 18 amino acids. Trimming removed 6 bases from V and 1 base from J; junction bases left unmatched: 10. CDR3 sequence (DNA): TGTGCCAGCAGCCACGGGGTCGGACTAGCGGGAGGCACAGATACGCAGTATTTT. The encoded protein is CASSHGVGLAGGTDTQYF.

This clonotype was seen at least ten times. The chain uses TRBV7-3 and TRBJ2-3, with 14 nucleotides matching TRBD2. The ends lost 0 bases at V and 6 bases at J; junction bases unmatched: 5. Germline CDR1 reads SGHTA; CDR2 reads FQGTGA. The CDR3 has 17 residues. The CDR3 sequence: CASSLTGLAGEQDTQYF. The CDR3 DNA follows: TGTGCCAGCAGCTTAACGGGACTAGCGGGAGAGCAGGATACGCAGTATTTT.

This clonotype was observed at least ten times. The chain combines TRBV15 with TRBJ2-1; D tentatively fits TRBD1 or TRBD2 (5 bases each). With 2 bases removed from V and 7 bases from J, the gap between germline ends came to 18 bases. In germline, CDR1 is LNHNV, CDR2 YYDKDF (reference sequence). The length of the CDR3 is 16 residues. The CDR3: CATSRPPGPVLNEQFF. CDR3 nucleotide sequence: TGTGCCACCAGCAGACCCCCGGGACCTGTCCTAAATGAGCAGTTCTTC.

The chain combines TRBV9 with TRBJ1-2, with no clear D. Deletions cut 0 bases from V and 5 bases from J, with 2 bases between. CDR3 size: 11 residues. Germline values: CDR1 SGDLS, CDR2 YYNGEE. CDR3 sequence: CASSVGYGYTF. CDR3 sequence (DNA): TGTGCCAGCAGCGTAGGTTATGGCTACACCTTC.

This clonotype was picked up many times. The chain is built from TRBV18 and TRBJ2-5; 8 nucleotides align to TRBD1. This CDR3 region has 15 residues. J gave up 5 bases and V 6 bases, and 11 bases lay outside the gene matches. Germline CDR1 and CDR2: KGHSH and LQKENI. The CDR3 bases are TGTGCCAGCTCTCGGACAACAGGGGGAATGGAGACCCAGTACTTC. Amino acids: CASSRTTGGMETQYF.

In this sample, this clonotype turned up many times. The chain combines TRBV27 with TRBJ2-7; tentatively, D is TRBD1 (6 bases). V dropped 6 bases and J dropped 5 bases, with 14 bases sitting between them. This CDR3 region has 13 residues. CDR1 is MNHEY, CDR2 SMNVEV, per germline (reference sequence). The chain's CDR3 is CASRLQQGNEQYF. CDR3 coding DNA: TGTGCCAGCAGACTTCAACAGGGTAACGAGCAGTACTTC.

V usage is TRBV12-3 or TRBV12-4 and J usage is TRBJ2-7; 8 bases are a match to TRBD1. The CDR3 is 14 amino acids. V dropped 6 bases and J dropped 3; count of bases not matched to a gene: 7. The CDR3 loop is CASSPGGGFYEQYF. The DNA of the CDR3 is TGTGCCAGCAGCCCAGGGGGCGGCTTCTACGAGCAGTACTTC.

This clonotype has a handful of counts. This rearrangement joins TRBV3-1 to TRBJ1-1; TRBD1 agrees at 7 bases. V trimming: 2 bases; J trimming: 0 bases; junction bases outside the gene matches: 0. The germline gives CDR1 LGHDT, CDR2 YNNKEL (reference sequence). CDR3 length equals 14 residues. In DNA, the CDR3 is TGTGCCAGCAGCCAAAGGGGGCTGAACACTGAAGCTTTCTTT. Its protein product is CASSQRGLNTEAFF.